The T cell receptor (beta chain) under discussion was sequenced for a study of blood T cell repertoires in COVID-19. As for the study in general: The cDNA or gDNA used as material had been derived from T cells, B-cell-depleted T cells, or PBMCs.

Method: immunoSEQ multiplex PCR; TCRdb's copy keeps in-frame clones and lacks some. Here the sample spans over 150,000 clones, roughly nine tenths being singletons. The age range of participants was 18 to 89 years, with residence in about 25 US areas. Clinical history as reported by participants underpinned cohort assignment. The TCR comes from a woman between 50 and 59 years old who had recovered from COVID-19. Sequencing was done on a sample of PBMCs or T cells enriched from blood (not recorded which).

CDR3 nucleotide sequence: TGTGCCAGCAGTCAAAGCGCTTGGGACTTCGCGAACACCGGGGAGCTGTTTTTT. It codes for CASSQSAWDFANTGELFF. The chain recombines TRBV27 with TRBJ2-2; maybe TRBD2 (6 bases). Trimming left V 5 bases short and J 0 bases short, with 19 bases between. Germline CDR1 MNHEY, CDR2 SMNVEV (reference sequence). The CDR3 totals 18 residues.